The 26 T cell receptor beta chains in this list originate from one sample, sequenced in a study of blood T cell repertoires in COVID-19. Sequencing was performed with immunoSEQ multiplex PCR; in TCRdb, only in-frame clones are kept and a portion is missing. In the table there are fewer than 350,000 clones, about 86% of which are singletons. The source material was peripheral blood. The receptor source for this set is a woman between 25 and 40 years old with COVID-19, enrolled during active disease.

This chain links TRBV27 with TRBJ2-1; D unclear. Germline CDR1 reads MNHEY; CDR2 reads SMNVEV (reference sequence). CDR3 size: 13 residues. The V end was cut by 6 bases, the J end by 5 bases, with 11 bases between. CDR3: CASRHVEDNEQFF. CDR3 coding DNA: TGTGCCAGCAGGCACGTTGAGGACAATGAGCAGTTCTTC.

V and J are TRBV30 and TRBJ1-1; no firm D call. Germline assignment: CDR1 GTSNPN and CDR2 SVGIG (reference sequence). CDR3 length equals 12 residues. V lost 3 bases, J lost 4 bases, and 9 bases lay in between. The CDR3 spells CAWRLGSTEAFF. The CDR3 DNA reads TGTGCCTGGAGACTAGGAAGCACTGAAGCTTTCTTT. Together with reference TRBV30 and TRBJ1-1, the CDR3 gives the full variable domain: SQTIHQWPATLVQPVGSPLSLECTVEGTSNPNLYWYRQAAGRGLQLLFYSVGIGQISSEVPQNLSASRPQDRQFILSSKKLLLSDSGFYLCAWRLGSTEAFFGQGTRLTVV.

The chain links TRBV6-5 to TRBJ1-2, with 10 positions matching TRBD1. The CDR3 extends over 15 amino acids. The V and J ends lost 8 bases and 8 bases, in that order; junction bases with no gene match: 14. Germline V gene lookup returns CDR1 MNHEY and CDR2 SVGAGI. CDR3 DNA: TGTGCCAGCCGTCCCGGGACAGGGGCCCTTGGGGGCTACACCTTC. This sequence encodes CASRPGTGALGGYTF.

The chain carries TRBV5-1 and TRBJ2-7; D uncertain. The V gene lost 0 bases and the J gene lost 4 bases, with 8 bases spanning the gap. This CDR3 is built from 13 residues. Germline V gene data show CDR1 as SGHRS and CDR2 as YFSETQ. The CDR3 reads CASSLAEPYEQYF. The CDR3 region has the DNA TGCGCCAGCAGCTTGGCGGAGCCTTACGAGCAGTACTTC.

This chain links TRBV28 with TRBJ1-3; a weak D match, TRBD1 (6 bases). The CDR3 has 15 amino acids. CDR1 is MDHEN, CDR2 SYDVKM, per germline. With 5 bases removed from V and 0 bases from J, the gap between germline ends came to 11 bases. DNA for the CDR3: TGTGCCAGCAGTACAAGGGGGTTCTCTGGAAACACCATATATTTT. It encodes CASSTRGFSGNTIYF.

This chain links TRBV5-4 with TRBJ2-3, with D possibly matching TRBD2 (6 bases). CDR1 is SGHNT, CDR2 YYREEE, per germline (reference sequence). Deletions cut 4 bases from V and 0 bases from J, with 6 bases between. The CDR3 runs 13 residues. As DNA, the CDR3 is TGTGCCAGCAGCGGGGGGAGCACAGATACGCAGTATTTT. Translating gives CASSGGSTDTQYF.

This clone has a handful of counts. The rearrangement uses TRBV11-2 and TRBJ1-4; possibly TRBD1 for D (6 bases). There are 15 residues in the CDR3. CDR1 SGHAT and CDR2 FQNNGV come from the germline V gene. Trimming pared 6 bases from V and 3 bases from J, leaving 14 bases between. The CDR3 sequence is CASSGWGTSNEKLFF. The CDR3 DNA is TGTGCCAGCAGTGGATGGGGGACATCTAATGAAAAACTGTTTTTT.

The V call is TRBV5-4, the J call TRBJ2-5; D gene ambiguous. This CDR3 is built from 13 residues. Trimming pared 3 bases from V and 5 bases from J, leaving 11 bases between. Germline CDR1 SGHNT, CDR2 YYREEE (reference sequence). CDR3 in DNA: TGTGCCAGCAGCTCTGACCCCAGGGAGACCCAGTACTTC. Its protein product is CASSSDPRETQYF.

The rearrangement uses TRBV7-2 and TRBJ1-2; 10 bases align to TRBD1. With V trimmed by 5 bases and J by 8 bases, 8 bases remained unmatched. Germline assignment: CDR1 SGHTA and CDR2 FQGNSA. This CDR3 contains 14 residues. DNA of the CDR3: TGTGCCAGCAGCGCCGACAGGGGGCAAGGGGGCTACACCTTC. This codes for CASSADRGQGGYTF.

The V call is TRBV18, the J call TRBJ2-1, with 9 bases fitting TRBD1. CDR1 is KGHSH, CDR2 LQKENI, per germline. After removal of 5 bases from V and 5 bases from J, the junction contained 4 bases not matched to a gene. This CDR3 comprises 14 residues. The CDR3 DNA reads TGTGCCAGCTCAGCACAGGGGGCCCACAATGAGCAGTTCTTC. It translates to CASSAQGAHNEQFF. The full variable domain, completed using reference TRBV18 and TRBJ2-1, is NAGVMQNPRHLVRRRGQEARLRCSPMKGHSHVYWYRQLPEEGLKFMVYLQKENIIDESGMPKERFSAEFPKEGPSILRIQQVVRGDSAAYFCASSAQGAHNEQFFGPGTRLTVL.

The chain employs TRBV13 and TRBJ2-4; TRBD1 aligns across 8 bases. Germline loops: CDR1 PRHDT, CDR2 FYEKMQ (reference sequence). The CDR3 extends over 13 amino acids. Trimming cost V 5 bases and J 9 bases; bases outside gene matches: 6. The CDR3 reads CASSPRQGSIQYF. DNA of the CDR3: TGTGCCAGCAGCCCCCGACAGGGGAGCATTCAGTACTTC.

The V gene is TRBV20-1, the J gene TRBJ2-7, with 7 nucleotides matching TRBD2. Per the germline V gene, CDR1 is DFQATT and CDR2 is SNEGSKA (reference sequence). The CDR3 contains 15 residues. The ends lost 3 bases at V and 6 bases at J; junction bases unmatched: 14. The CDR3 DNA is TGCAGTGCTAGTCGGGGCGGGGGAGCTCGGGGCGAGCAGTACTTC. Encoded protein: CSASRGGGARGEQYF.

The J gene is TRBJ2-7, the V gene TRBV19; D may be TRBD2 (5 bases). The germline gives CDR1 LNHDA, CDR2 SQIVND (reference sequence). The CDR3 length is 13 residues. Trimming stripped 5 bases from V and 0 bases from J, with 8 bases between. CDR3 in DNA: TGTGCCAGTAGTGAAGCGGTCTCCTACGAGCAGTACTTC. Translation gives CASSEAVSYEQYF.

The gene calls are TRBV13 and TRBJ1-2, with D tentatively TRBD1 (5 bases). This CDR3 comprises 14 residues. The germline V gene has CDR1 PRHDT and CDR2 FYEKMQ (reference sequence). V was trimmed by 7 bases and J by 4 bases, leaving 16 bases between them. The CDR3 loop is CASTPGGFTYGYTF. CDR3 nucleotides: TGTGCCAGCACCCCCGGGGGGTTTACCTATGGCTACACCTTC.

The rearrangement uses TRBV6-5 and TRBJ2-7; TRBD2 is a possible D gene (5 bases). Germline assignment: CDR1 MNHEY and CDR2 SVGAGI. This CDR3 spans 13 amino acids. Between the trimmed V and J ends, which lost 6 bases and 4 bases, there was a span of 13 bases. The CDR3 loop is CASREGEVYEQYF. As DNA, the CDR3 is TGTGCCAGCAGAGAGGGTGAGGTGTACGAGCAGTACTTC.

The chain employs TRBV9 and TRBJ2-7, with 9 bases aligning to TRBD2. Trimming at V came to 2 bases and at J to 2 bases, leaving 5 bases not matched to a gene. This CDR3 comprises 15 residues. Per the germline V gene, CDR1 is SGDLS and CDR2 is YYNGEE. The CDR3 loop reads CASSVEAGGTYEQYF. For the CDR3, the DNA is TGTGCCAGCAGCGTCGAAGCGGGGGGCACCTACGAGCAGTACTTC. Together with reference TRBV9 and TRBJ2-7, the CDR3 gives the full variable domain: DSGVTQTPKHLITATGQRVTLRCSPRSGDLSVYWYQQSLDQGLQFLIQYYNGEERAKGNILERFSAQQFPDLHSELNLSSLELGDSALYFCASSVEAGGTYEQYFGPGTRLTVT.

The V and J genes are TRBV19 and TRBJ2-7; possible D gene TRBD2, 6 bases. This CDR3 has 14 residues. V shed 1 base and J shed 3 bases, with 10 bases lying between them. The germline V gene has CDR1 LNHDA and CDR2 SQIVND (reference sequence). DNA of the CDR3: TGTGCCAGTAGTATAGCCGGGGGTTTCTACGAGCAGTACTTC. It encodes CASSIAGGFYEQYF.

V gene TRBV7-2 combines with J gene TRBJ1-6; D possibly corresponds to TRBD1 (5 bases). This CDR3 region has 14 residues. Germline CDR1 is SGHTA and CDR2 is FQGNSA. Trimming took off 2 bases at V and 9 bases at J, with 11 bases between the two ends. CDR3 sequence: CASSLLGVGSPLHF. The CDR3, as DNA: TGTGCCAGCAGCTTATTAGGGGTCGGTTCACCCCTCCACTTT.

The rearrangement links TRBV19 to TRBJ2-2; weak D call: TRBD1 (6 bases). The ends were cut back, 9 bases at V and 7 bases at J, with 18 bases in the middle. Germline CDR1 LNHDA, CDR2 SQIVND (reference sequence). This CDR3 comprises 14 residues. CDR3: CASAQRGLGGELFF. DNA of the CDR3: TGTGCCAGCGCCCAGAGGGGGTTGGGCGGGGAGCTGTTTTTT.

The rearrangement joins TRBV5-1 to TRBJ2-3, with a tentative D call TRBD1 (5 bases). V was pared by 4 bases and J by 4 bases, with 13 bases between. The CDR3 extends over 14 amino acids. CDR1 and CDR2 from the germline V gene are SGHRS and YFSETQ. This chain's CDR3 is CASSPIKGSDTQYF. CDR3 sequence (DNA): TGCGCCAGCAGCCCCATCAAGGGGTCAGATACGCAGTATTTT. The full variable domain, rest sourced from reference TRBV5-1 and TRBJ2-3, is KAGVTQTPRYLIKTRGQQVTLSCSPISGHRSVSWYQQTPGQGLQFLFEYFSETQRNKGNFPGRFSGRQFSNSRSEMNVSTLELGDSALYLCASSPIKGSDTQYFGPGTRLTVL.

V gene TRBV28 combines with J gene TRBJ2-5, with D possibly TRBD2 on 7 matching bases. Per the germline V gene, CDR1 is MDHEN and CDR2 is SYDVKM. Trimming cost V 6 bases and J 1 base, with 12 bases left between them. The CDR3 loop spans 14 amino acids. In nucleotides, the CDR3 is TGTGCCAGCAGCCCCGGGGGGCCCCAAGAGACCCAGTACTTC. Residues: CASSPGGPQETQYF.

This clone was observed a single time. The chain combines TRBV4-1 with TRBJ2-1; D gene ambiguous. There are 16 residues in the CDR3. The germline V gene has CDR1 MGHRA and CDR2 YSYEKL. Trimming took 3 bases from V and 0 from J, leaving 12 bases between them. The CDR3 here is CASSHHLSSSYNEQFF. DNA for the CDR3: TGCGCCAGCAGCCATCACTTGTCGAGCTCCTACAATGAGCAGTTCTTC.

This chain joins TRBV19 and TRBJ1-3; the D is unclear. Germline V gene sequence: CDR1 LNHDA, CDR2 SQIVND (reference sequence). V gave up 3 bases and J gave up 2 bases, with 5 bases separating them. This CDR3 contains 13 residues. The CDR3: CASSINTGNTIYF. DNA of the CDR3: TGTGCCAGTAGTATTAATACTGGAAACACCATATATTTT.

V gene TRBV11-2 combines with J gene TRBJ2-7, with 8 bases aligning to TRBD2. V lost 5 bases, J lost 2 bases, and 5 bases stayed unmatched. Per the germline V gene, CDR1 is SGHAT and CDR2 is FQNNGV. This CDR3 spans 14 amino acids. The CDR3: CASSVTGGPYEQYF. DNA for the CDR3: TGTGCCAGCAGCGTCACGGGGGGGCCCTACGAGCAGTACTTC.

In this sample, this clone turned up once. V and J are TRBV5-1 and TRBJ2-7, with 10 bases fitting TRBD1. Germline V CDR1 and CDR2: SGHRS, YFSETQ. This CDR3 comprises 15 residues. Trimming at V came to 4 bases and at J to 4 bases, leaving 8 bases not matched to a gene. In nucleotides, the CDR3 is TGCGCCAGCAGCGAGGGACAGGGGAATTTGTACGAGCAGTACTTC. Its protein is CASSEGQGNLYEQYF.

This chain connects TRBV13 to TRBJ2-7, with D unresolved. The CDR3 runs to 13 residues. In germline, CDR1 is PRHDT, CDR2 FYEKMQ (reference sequence). Trimming took off 1 base at V and 3 bases at J, with 7 bases between the two ends. CDR3 nucleotides: TGTGCCAGCAGCTTAGTCACGAGCTACGAGCAGTACTTC. Translation: CASSLVTSYEQYF.